Sequencing of this TCR beta chain was carried out in a study of T cell changes during pregnancy in multiple sclerosis. The V gene's germline CDR1 is MNHNY and CDR2 SVGAGI (reference sequence). This CDR3 has 15 residues. V was trimmed by 5 bases and J by 0 bases, leaving 11 bases between them. Here immunoSEQ multiplex PCR was the method, and the copy in TCRdb shows in-frame clones only, minus some. The data show around 57,000 clones, over 80% seen once. The sequence was collected from a female donor in good health, enrolled as a control in a pregnancy study. This material consisted of peripheral blood, taken in the first trimester of pregnancy. The genes are TRBV6-6 and TRBJ2-1; no reliable D call. The CDR3 sequence: CASSPGLSSYNEQFF. In DNA, the CDR3 is TGTGCCAGCAGTCCCGGGTTGAGCTCCTACAATGAGCAGTTCTTC.